The TCR beta chain under discussion was sequenced for a study of blood T cell repertoires in COVID-19. At the level of the study: COVID-19 samples, acute and convalescent, were from the United States, Italy and Spain.

Followed longitudinally, the Seattle patients had been enrolled during active infection. Study processing details: Nucleated cell counts were estimated from reference gene primer amplification. Method: immunoSEQ multiplex PCR; TCRdb's copy keeps in-frame clones and lacks some. V and J calls and clone size are copied from that table; D and trimming were computed from the DNA. Among approximately 250,000 clones, around 88% were seen once, and the ten largest hold over 10%. The sample comprised peripheral blood. The source is a woman between 65 and 79 years old with COVID-19, enrolled during active disease.

This CDR3 is CATSDFPGQGRDEQFF. The CDR3 DNA is TGTGCCACCAGTGATTTTCCGGGACAGGGGAGGGATGAGCAGTTCTTC. The chain combines TRBV24-1 with TRBJ2-1; 10 bases are a match to TRBD1. The CDR3 consists of 16 residues. V dropped 1 base and J dropped 8; count of bases not matched to a gene: 7. Germline V gene sequence: CDR1 KGHDR, CDR2 SFDVKD.